The 10 T cell receptor beta chains in this list originate from one sample, sequenced in a study of cytomegalovirus exposure and HLA in healthy donors. Assay used: immunoSEQ multiplex PCR; TCRdb lists only in-frame clones, some missing. The data hold about 180,000 clones, with about nine tenths observed a single time. Sequencing was carried out using PBMCs. The receptor set was obtained from a man between 18 and 35 years old in good health and CMV-seropositive.

The rearrangement joins TRBV27 to TRBJ2-5, with TRBD2 as a possible D gene (7 bases). V lost 5 bases, J lost 1 base, and 8 bases lay in between. CDR1 and CDR2 (germline): MNHEY, SMNVEV (reference sequence). This CDR3 region has 13 residues. CDR3 amino acids: CASSRGAQETQYF. CDR3 nucleotides: TGTGCCAGCAGTCGGGGGGCCCAAGAGACCCAGTACTTC.

The chain combines TRBV5-1 with TRBJ1-5; 7 nucleotides agree with TRBD1. Germline assignment: CDR1 SGHRS and CDR2 YFSETQ. This CDR3 has 15 amino acids. V lost 5 bases to trimming and J lost 1 base; unmatched junction nucleotides: 6. CDR3 sequence: CASRRGQDSNQPQHF. As DNA, the CDR3 is TGCGCCAGCAGACGAGGACAGGACAGCAATCAGCCCCAGCATTTT.

The chain employs TRBV14 and TRBJ1-1; D not certain. Germline values: CDR1 SGHDN, CDR2 FVKESK. The CDR3 extends over 13 amino acids. V dropped 2 bases and J dropped 3 bases, with 7 bases sitting between them. The CDR3 here is CASSQRSYTEAFF. DNA for the CDR3: TGTGCCAGCAGCCAAAGGAGTTACACTGAAGCTTTCTTT.

This sequence joins TRBV4-2 and TRBJ2-7; the match to TRBD2 covers 8 bases. This CDR3 spans 15 amino acids. Germline CDR1 is LGHNA and CDR2 is YNFKEQ. The junction had 11 bases not matched to a gene; V was cut back by 5 bases and J by 5 bases. This CDR3 is CASSKMYGGADEQYF. The CDR3 bases are TGTGCCAGCAGCAAGATGTACGGGGGGGCAGACGAGCAGTACTTC.

The chain is built from TRBV9 and TRBJ2-5; TRBD2 agrees at 7 bases. Trimming at V came to 4 bases and at J to 3 bases, leaving 12 bases not matched to a gene. Per germline, CDR1 SGDLS and CDR2 YYNGEE. The CDR3 loop spans 16 amino acids. The CDR3 DNA is TGTGCCAGCAGCAGATCAGCGGGGACTACCGAAGAGACCCAGTACTTC. Its translation: CASSRSAGTTEETQYF.

This clone was seen only a few times. J is TRBJ1-2 and V is TRBV28; possibly TRBD1 for D (6 bases). CDR3 length: 13 residues. Germline V gene data show CDR1 as MDHEN and CDR2 as SYDVKM. Trimming took 3 bases from V and 4 from J, leaving 9 bases between them. The CDR3 here is CASSFGGLYGYTF. CDR3 coding DNA: TGTGCCAGCAGTTTCGGGGGGCTCTATGGCTACACCTTC.

J is TRBJ1-1 and V is TRBV5-6; 9 bases are a match to TRBD1. This CDR3 has 17 residues. V dropped 4 bases and J dropped 1; count of bases not matched to a gene: 11. Per germline, CDR1 SGHDT and CDR2 YYEEEE. The CDR3 spells CASSPRIDRGRNTEAFF. In DNA form, the CDR3 reads TGTGCCAGCAGCCCCCGGATTGACAGGGGGAGGAACACTGAAGCTTTCTTT. The full variable domain, its missing parts supplied by reference TRBV5-6 and TRBJ1-1, is DAGVTQSPTHLIKTRGQQVTLRCSPKSGHDTVSWYQQALGQGPQFIFQYYEEEERQRGNFPDRFSGHQFPNYSSELNVNALLLGDSALYLCASSPRIDRGRNTEAFFGQGTRLTVV.

This clone came up once. The chain employs TRBV13 and TRBJ2-7; 8 bases are shared with TRBD1. The CDR3 length is 14 residues. V lost 5 bases to trimming and J lost 6 bases; unmatched junction nucleotides: 9. Per germline, CDR1 PRHDT and CDR2 FYEKMQ (reference sequence). The chain's CDR3 is CASSLPGQALEQYF. The CDR3 bases are TGTGCCAGCAGCCTTCCGGGACAGGCGCTCGAGCAGTACTTC.

This chain joins TRBV25-1 and TRBJ1-1; perhaps TRBD1 as D (5 bases). The V end was cut by 10 bases, the J end by 1 base, with 13 bases between. This CDR3 has 13 residues. Germline loops: CDR1 MGHDK, CDR2 SYGVNS. CDR3 sequence: CATEGVPNTEAFF. The DNA of the CDR3 is TGTGCCACCGAAGGGGTACCGAACACTGAAGCTTTCTTT. Combining the CDR3 with reference TRBV25-1 and TRBJ1-1 gives the whole variable domain EADIYQTPRYLVIGTGKKITLECSQTMGHDKMYWYQQDPGMELHLIHYSYGVNSTEKGDLSSESTVSRIRTEHFPLTLESARPSHTSQYLCATEGVPNTEAFFGQGTRLTVV.

The chain is built from TRBV7-8 and TRBJ2-1; maybe TRBD2 (5 bases). The CDR3 runs to 14 residues. Trimming stripped 6 bases from V and 5 bases from J, with 14 bases between. Germline CDR1 reads SGHVS; CDR2 reads FQNEAQ. The chain's CDR3 is CASSDPGSDNEQFF. CDR3 nucleotide sequence: TGTGCCAGCAGTGACCCGGGTAGCGACAATGAGCAGTTCTTC.